The 30 T cell receptor beta chains reported below all come from one sample, sequenced in a study of technical replicates of blood from several donors. The method was immunoSEQ multiplex PCR; TCRdb's version includes in-frame clones alone and lacks a portion of them. The sample records fewer than 85,000 clones, roughly 89% being singletons. The sample was T cells isolated from PBMCs. These receptors came from a human donor in good health.

The chain links TRBV29-1 to TRBJ1-4; 9 bases align to TRBD1. This CDR3 region has 14 residues. The germline gives CDR1 SQVTM, CDR2 ANQGSEA. V lost 1 base and J lost 11; bases outside the gene matches: 8. CDR3 in DNA: TGCAGCGTTGAAGCCGGACAGGGGCCTAGTAAACTGTTTTTT. Its translation: CSVEAGQGPSKLFF.

The chain uses TRBV7-6 and TRBJ1-4; D unresolved. CDR1 SGHVS and CDR2 FNYEAQ come from the germline V gene. The CDR3 covers 14 residues. The ends were cut back, 4 bases at V and 8 bases at J, with 14 bases in the middle. CDR3 bases: TGTGCCAGCAGCTCCGGGGTCCGCGGGGAAAAACTGTTTTTT. This codes for CASSSGVRGEKLFF.

This clone has a handful of counts. This rearrangement joins TRBV19 to TRBJ2-1; weak D call: TRBD1 (5 bases). Germline values: CDR1 LNHDA, CDR2 SQIVND (reference sequence). The CDR3 spans 12 residues. V was shortened by 4 bases and J by 10 bases, with 11 bases between the two germline ends. CDR3 DNA: TGTGCCAGTAGTAAGCGACAGAAAGAGCAGTTCTTC. Its protein is CASSKRQKEQFF.

A single count supports this clone. CDR3 sequence: CASTHARVGTEAFF. The CDR3 DNA is TGTGCCAGCACCCACGCCCGGGTGGGCACTGAAGCTTTCTTT. J is TRBJ1-1 and V is TRBV28, with D uncertain. CDR1 MDHEN and CDR2 SYDVKM come from the germline V gene. V lost 7 bases, J lost 4 bases, and 16 bases lay in between. CDR3 length: 14 residues.

The chain joins TRBV2 to TRBJ2-1; D is uncertain. The CDR3 runs 12 residues. Germline lookup yields CDR1 SNHLY and CDR2 FYNNEI. Trimming shortened V by 8 bases and J by 5 bases, and 10 bases separated the two germline ends. In DNA form, the CDR3 reads TGTGCCAGCTGGCTAGGTAACAATGAGCAGTTCTTC. As protein: CASWLGNNEQFF.

V and J are TRBV5-1 and TRBJ1-1; D is unclear. There are 16 residues in the CDR3. The V gene lost 0 bases and the J gene lost 0 bases, with 12 bases spanning the gap. The germline CDR1 and CDR2 sequences are SGHRS and YFSETQ. CDR3 sequence (DNA): TGCGCCAGCAGCTTGGGGGCATCTCATATGAACACTGAAGCTTTCTTT. It specifies CASSLGASHMNTEAFF.

The chain uses TRBV7-9 and TRBJ2-3; a possible D gene is TRBD2 (5 bases). Deletions cut 7 bases from V and 0 bases from J, with 11 bases between. CDR3 length equals 14 residues. CDR1 is SEHNR, CDR2 FQNEAQ, per germline (reference sequence). The CDR3 region is CASNRRVSTDTQYF. The CDR3 DNA follows: TGTGCCAGCAACCGGCGGGTTAGCACAGATACGCAGTATTTT.

The chain has TRBV5-1 and TRBJ2-7; no clear D. The CDR3 length is 12 residues. The germline CDR1 and CDR2 sequences are SGHRS and YFSETQ. V lost 0 bases to trimming and J lost 7 bases, with 8 bases between them. The CDR3 region is CASSLAGLEQYF. CDR3 bases: TGCGCCAGCAGCTTGGCCGGGTTGGAGCAGTACTTC.

This clone has just one count. This chain uses TRBV7-2 with TRBJ2-7; 7 bases align to TRBD2. Germline assignment: CDR1 SGHTA and CDR2 FQGNSA. The V gene end was trimmed by 5 bases and the J gene end by 3 bases; junction bases not matched to a gene: 10. The CDR3 length is 15 residues. This CDR3 reads CASSLDSGGFYEQYF. In DNA form, the CDR3 reads TGTGCCAGCAGCCTCGATTCGGGGGGTTTCTACGAGCAGTACTTC.

This chain links TRBV5-6 with TRBJ2-5; 10 nucleotides match TRBD2. Germline trimming cut 3 bases from V and 2 bases from J; bases unmatched to any gene: 1. The germline V gene encodes CDR1 SGHDT and CDR2 YYEEEE. CDR3 length: 14 residues. The CDR3 sequence is CASSWTSGQETQYF. CDR3 sequence (DNA): TGTGCCAGCAGCTGGACTAGCGGTCAAGAGACCCAGTACTTC.

The rearrangement links TRBV27 to TRBJ2-7, with TRBD2 matching 7 bases. Germline CDR1 reads MNHEY; CDR2 reads SMNVEV (reference sequence). J was trimmed by 6 bases and V by 3 bases; bases with no gene match: 11. The CDR3 is made up of 15 amino acids. CDR3 sequence (DNA): TGTGCCAGCAGTTTCTCCACCAGCGGGGAGGGCGAGCAGTACTTC. It codes for CASSFSTSGEGEQYF.

The CDR3 reads CASSLIGGISYNEQFF. The CDR3 coding sequence is TGTGCCAGCAGCTTAATAGGGGGAATCTCCTACAATGAGCAGTTCTTC. J is TRBJ2-1 and V is TRBV7-9; tentative D call: TRBD1 (6 bases). The CDR3 is 16 amino acids. The V end was cut by 2 bases, the J end by 0 bases, with 11 bases between. Per germline, CDR1 SEHNR and CDR2 FQNEAQ (reference sequence). The variable domain in full, completed from reference TRBV7-9 and TRBJ2-1, reads DTGVSQNPRHKITKRGQNVTFRCDPISEHNRLYWYRQTLGQGPEFLTYFQNEAQLEKSRLLSDRFSAERPKGSFSTLEIQRTEQGDSAMYLCASSLIGGISYNEQFFGPGTRLTVL.

This clone was seen a handful of times. The chain recombines TRBV11-3 with TRBJ2-7; perhaps TRBD1 as D (6 bases). The germline CDR1 and CDR2 sequences are SGHNT and YENEEA. The CDR3 is 15 residues long. The V and J ends lost 4 bases and 3 bases respectively, with 16 bases between them. This CDR3 is CASSYQTGTNYEQYF. The CDR3 DNA is TGTGCCAGCAGCTACCAGACCGGGACAAACTACGAGCAGTACTTC.

This chain connects TRBV19 to TRBJ1-1; D might be TRBD1 (5 bases). CDR1 and CDR2 from the germline V gene are LNHDA and SQIVND (reference sequence). Trimming removed 7 bases at V and 4 bases at J, with 7 bases between. The CDR3 runs to 11 residues. As DNA, the CDR3 is TGTGCCAGTAATAGGGGCACTGAAGCTTTCTTT. Translating it yields CASNRGTEAFF. The entire variable domain, with the rest obtained from reference TRBV19 and TRBJ1-1, is as follows: DGGITQSPKYLFRKEGQNVTLSCEQNLNHDAMYWYRQDPGQGLRLIYYSQIVNDFQKGDIAEGYSVSREKKESFPLTVTSAQKNPTAFYLCASNRGTEAFFGQGTRLTVV.

The chain has TRBV7-9 and TRBJ1-1; D might be TRBD1 (6 bases). CDR3 length: 16 residues. Germline CDR1 SEHNR, CDR2 FQNEAQ (reference sequence). The ends were cut back, 2 bases at V and 1 base at J, with 14 bases in the middle. CDR3 amino acids: CASSLIEGVGNTEAFF. In DNA, the CDR3 is TGTGCCAGCAGCTTAATTGAGGGGGTCGGGAACACTGAAGCTTTCTTT.

V gene TRBV7-8 combines with J gene TRBJ2-1; 7 bases map to TRBD1. The V segment lost 5 bases and the J segment 3 bases; nucleotides outside the gene matches: 10. The CDR3 totals 16 residues. Germline loops: CDR1 SGHVS, CDR2 FQNEAQ. In DNA form, the CDR3 reads TGTGCCAGCAGCCTCGTGACGGGACAGTACTACAATGAGCAGTTCTTC. Its translation: CASSLVTGQYYNEQFF.

This chain connects TRBV5-1 to TRBJ2-7, with 7 bases identical to TRBD2. The V and J ends lost 0 bases and 0 bases, in that order; junction bases with no gene match: 6. Germline V CDR1 and CDR2: SGHRS, YFSETQ. The CDR3 spans 16 residues. The CDR3 sequence is CASSLGGGLSSYEQYF. For the CDR3, the DNA is TGCGCCAGCAGCTTGGGCGGGGGACTGAGCTCCTACGAGCAGTACTTC. Full variable domain (missing parts from reference TRBV5-1 and TRBJ2-7): KAGVTQTPRYLIKTRGQQVTLSCSPISGHRSVSWYQQTPGQGLQFLFEYFSETQRNKGNFPGRFSGRQFSNSRSEMNVSTLELGDSALYLCASSLGGGLSSYEQYFGPGTRLTVT.

The V and J genes are TRBV9 and TRBJ2-1, with 8 bases matching TRBD2. After removal of 3 bases from V and 6 bases from J, the junction contained 11 bases not matched to a gene. Germline CDR1 is SGDLS and CDR2 is YYNGEE. The CDR3 has 16 residues. CDR3 sequence: CASSDGRAGVFNEQFF. In DNA form, the CDR3 reads TGTGCCAGCAGCGACGGGAGGGCAGGGGTGTTCAATGAGCAGTTCTTC.

This clone appeared once. The V and J genes are TRBV29-1 and TRBJ2-3; 8 bases line up with TRBD1. CDR1 is SQVTM, CDR2 ANQGSEA, per germline. This CDR3 comprises 13 residues. V lost 3 bases to trimming and J lost 6 bases; unmatched junction nucleotides: 5. The CDR3 here is CSVEPQGGDTQYF. The CDR3 region has the DNA TGCAGCGTTGAGCCACAGGGGGGTGATACGCAGTATTTT.

The rearrangement uses TRBV4-3 and TRBJ2-1; 10 bases match TRBD2. This CDR3 is 18 amino acids long. Looked up from germline, CDR1 is LGHNA and CDR2 is YSLEER. V shed 0 bases, J shed 15 bases, and the junction held 20 bases outside the gene matches. The CDR3 DNA reads as TGCGCCAGCAGCCAAGATCTCCTGGCAGCGGGAGGGCCGGGAAAGCGGTTCTTC. Its translation is CASSQDLLAAGGPGKRFF.

The V gene is TRBV6-1, the J gene TRBJ2-5; 10 positions match TRBD1. In germline, CDR1 is MNHNS, CDR2 SASEGT. J lost 4 bases, V lost 2 bases, and 4 bases had no gene match. CDR3 length: 15 amino acids. The CDR3 sequence is CASSETRTGGETQYF. CDR3 sequence (DNA): TGTGCCAGCAGTGAAACTAGGACAGGGGGAGAGACCCAGTACTTC.

The V call is TRBV23-1, the J call TRBJ2-4, with 9 bases lining up with TRBD1. TRBV23-1 is an ORF, with its function uncertain. The trim removed 2 bases at V and 0 bases at J, leaving 17 bases unmatched. There are 21 residues in the CDR3. CDR3 residues: CASSQNRRDRAIYVAKNIQYF. Written as DNA, the CDR3 is TGCGCCAGCAGTCAAAATCGGAGGGACAGGGCAATCTACGTAGCCAAAAACATTCAGTACTTC.

This chain joins TRBV27 and TRBJ2-1; D is unclear. The CDR3 contains 15 residues. CDR1 MNHEY and CDR2 SMNVEV come from the germline V gene (reference sequence). V gave up 3 bases and J gave up 4 bases, with 13 bases separating them. The CDR3 sequence: CASSFLPPTYNEQFF. The CDR3 coding sequence is TGTGCCAGCAGTTTTCTGCCCCCAACATACAATGAGCAGTTCTTC.

The J gene is TRBJ2-2, the V gene TRBV5-6; D might be TRBD2 (6 bases). Looked up from germline, CDR1 is SGHDT and CDR2 is YYEEEE. The CDR3 is made up of 17 amino acids. Trimming stripped 0 bases from V and 4 bases from J, with 16 bases between. The DNA for the CDR3 is TGTGCCAGCAGCTTGGTTTGGAGTGTGGGACTCACCGGGGAGCTGTTTTTT. Residues: CASSLVWSVGLTGELFF.

This chain joins TRBV5-6 and TRBJ1-3; D is ambiguous. Trimming took off 0 bases at V and 4 bases at J, with 14 bases between the two ends. Germline assignment: CDR1 SGHDT and CDR2 YYEEEE. This CDR3 has 16 amino acids. The CDR3 DNA reads TGTGCCAGCAGCTTGGTTCGCGGTGAGTTCGGAAACACCATATATTTT. Encoded protein: CASSLVRGEFGNTIYF. The full variable domain, completed using reference TRBV5-6 and TRBJ1-3, is DAGVTQSPTHLIKTRGQQVTLRCSPKSGHDTVSWYQQALGQGPQFIFQYYEEEERQRGNFPDRFSGHQFPNYSSELNVNALLLGDSALYLCASSLVRGEFGNTIYFGEGSWLTVV.

The rearrangement joins TRBV6-1 to TRBJ2-5; TRBD2 aligns across 9 bases. Per germline, CDR1 MNHNS and CDR2 SASEGT. The V gene end was trimmed by 6 bases and the J gene end by 5 bases; junction bases not matched to a gene: 7. The CDR3 spans 14 residues. Here the CDR3 DNA reads TGTGCCAGCAGGGGCGGGAGGGCCCAGGAGACCCAGTACTTC. Translation: CASRGGRAQETQYF.

The chain combines TRBV19 with TRBJ1-2; a possible D gene is TRBD1 (5 bases). In germline, CDR1 is LNHDA, CDR2 SQIVND (reference sequence). Trimming left V 5 bases short and J 8 bases short, with 15 bases between. The CDR3 is 13 amino acids. CDR3 DNA sequence: TGTGCCAGTAGTGCCCAGGGTTCACAGGGCTACACCTTC. The encoded protein is CASSAQGSQGYTF. Together with reference TRBV19 and TRBJ1-2, the CDR3 gives the full variable domain: DGGITQSPKYLFRKEGQNVTLSCEQNLNHDAMYWYRQDPGQGLRLIYYSQIVNDFQKGDIAEGYSVSREKKESFPLTVTSAQKNPTAFYLCASSAQGSQGYTFGSGTRLTVV.

The rearrangement uses TRBV4-2 and TRBJ2-7; 7 nucleotides align to TRBD2. V was clipped by 0 bases and J by 2 bases; unmatched bases: 4. This CDR3 is built from 15 residues. Germline CDR1 is LGHNA and CDR2 is YNFKEQ. CDR3 sequence reads: CASSQDRTSAYEQYF. CDR3 nucleotide sequence: TGTGCCAGCAGCCAAGATCGAACTAGCGCCTACGAGCAGTACTTC.

The rearrangement links TRBV19 to TRBJ1-5; weak D call: TRBD1 (6 bases). CDR1 is LNHDA, CDR2 SQIVND, per germline (reference sequence). V gave up 5 bases and J gave up 1 base, with 15 bases separating them. This CDR3 is built from 16 residues. The CDR3: CASSVQGPWSNQPQHF. CDR3 in DNA: TGTGCCAGTAGTGTCCAGGGGCCTTGGAGCAATCAGCCCCAGCATTTT.

The chain uses TRBV18 and TRBJ1-4; D gene uncertain. V lost 5 bases, J lost 8 bases, and 12 bases lay in between. The CDR3 consists of 13 residues. Germline-derived CDR1 and CDR2 are KGHSH and LQKENI. The CDR3: CASSTGIGEKLFF. For the CDR3, the DNA is TGTGCCAGCTCAACGGGGATTGGCGAAAAACTGTTTTTT.